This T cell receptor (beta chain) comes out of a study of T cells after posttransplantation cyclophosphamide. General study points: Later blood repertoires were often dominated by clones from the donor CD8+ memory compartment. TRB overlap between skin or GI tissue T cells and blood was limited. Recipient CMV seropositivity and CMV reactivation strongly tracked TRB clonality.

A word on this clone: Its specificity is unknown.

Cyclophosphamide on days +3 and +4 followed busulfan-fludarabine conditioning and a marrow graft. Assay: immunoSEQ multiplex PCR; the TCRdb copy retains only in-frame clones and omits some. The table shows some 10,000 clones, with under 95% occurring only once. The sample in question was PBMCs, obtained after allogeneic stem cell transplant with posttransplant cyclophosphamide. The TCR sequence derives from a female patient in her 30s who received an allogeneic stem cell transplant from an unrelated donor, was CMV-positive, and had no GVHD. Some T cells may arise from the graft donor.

The CDR3 is CASSIRKRGRGVDQPQHF. CDR3 DNA: TGTGCCAGTAGTATAAGGAAAAGGGGCAGGGGAGTTGATCAGCCCCAGCATTTT. The chain combines TRBV19 with TRBJ1-5; TRBD1 is a possible D gene (6 bases). V was cut by 2 bases and J by 5 bases, with 22 bases left in between. CDR1 is LNHDA and CDR2 is SQIVND in the germline V gene (reference sequence). The CDR3 consists of 18 residues.